The 27 T cell receptor beta chains given below trace back to one sample, sequenced in a study of cytomegalovirus exposure and HLA in healthy donors. Sequencing used immunoSEQ multiplex PCR; TCRdb keeps in-frame clones, though not all of them. The repertoire consists of 67,000 or so clones, with roughly 94% occurring once and the leading ten covering approximately 1.5%. Sequenced material: PBMCs. Receptors were obtained from a man younger than 30 in good health and CMV-seropositive.

V gene TRBV5-1 combines with J gene TRBJ2-5; 8 nucleotides line up with TRBD1. Germline CDR1 reads SGHRS; CDR2 reads YFSETQ. V dropped 0 bases and J dropped 5; count of bases not matched to a gene: 3. The CDR3 is 14 amino acids. In DNA form, the CDR3 reads TGCGCCAGCAGCTTGGGACAGGGGTTTGAGACCCAGTACTTC. Amino acid sequence: CASSLGQGFETQYF.

A single count supports this clone. The chain couples TRBV19 to TRBJ2-1; 9 positions agree with TRBD2. J was trimmed by 6 bases and V by 11 bases; bases with no gene match: 5. CDR1 and CDR2 (germline): LNHDA, SQIVND (reference sequence). This CDR3 is 12 amino acids long. The CDR3 spells CASKAGGNEQFF. CDR3 bases: TGTGCCTCCAAAGCGGGAGGCAATGAGCAGTTCTTC.

In nucleotides, the CDR3 is TGCAGCGGTTGGGACAGATTTTCCTACGAGCAGTACTTC. It is translated as CSGWDRFSYEQYF. The rearrangement joins TRBV29-1 to TRBJ2-7, with 7 bases aligning to TRBD1. This CDR3 contains 13 residues. Germline values: CDR1 SQVTM, CDR2 ANQGSEA. V shed 7 bases, J shed 1 base, and the junction held 7 bases outside the gene matches.

The chain links TRBV28 to TRBJ1-5; 8 bases fit TRBD1. Per germline, CDR1 MDHEN and CDR2 SYDVKM. The trim removed 2 bases at V and 4 bases at J, leaving 7 bases unmatched. The CDR3 is 16 amino acids. For the CDR3, the DNA is TGTGCCAGCAGTTTAGACAGGGGTGGCTTTAATCAGCCCCAGCATTTT. This codes for CASSLDRGGFNQPQHF.

Written as DNA, the CDR3 is TGTGCCAGCAGCTTATCTAACAGTGAGCAGTTCTTC. Translated, it gives CASSLSNSEQFF. The V and J genes are TRBV7-6 and TRBJ2-1; D call uncertain. This CDR3 has 12 residues. Per the germline V gene, CDR1 is SGHVS and CDR2 is FNYEAQ. The V gene lost 2 bases and the J gene lost 9 bases, with 8 bases spanning the gap.

The chain joins TRBV27 to TRBJ1-1; 8 bases map to TRBD1. The CDR3 has 13 amino acids. Trimming at V came to 6 bases and at J to 7 bases, leaving 7 bases not matched to a gene. Looked up from germline, CDR1 is MNHEY and CDR2 is SMNVEV (reference sequence). The CDR3, as DNA: TGTGCCAGCAGCAGCCAGGGGGCTGATGAAGCTTTCTTT. Protein sequence: CASSSQGADEAFF.

The rearrangement joins TRBV5-1 to TRBJ2-1; 9 bases fit TRBD1. CDR3 length: 16 amino acids. CDR1 and CDR2 from the germline V gene are SGHRS and YFSETQ. Trimming cost V 5 bases and J 8 bases; bases outside gene matches: 14. The DNA for the CDR3 is TGCGCCAGCAGGCCAGGGGACAGGGACTGGTTTGATGAGCAGTTCTTC. Amino acids: CASRPGDRDWFDEQFF.

The genes are TRBV21-1 and TRBJ2-7; the table's D call, TRBD1, has no DNA check behind it. TRBV21-1 represents a pseudogene. CDR3 size: 14 residues. CDR3 in amino acids: CASSGQRRPYEQYF. The DNA for the CDR3 is TGTGCCAGCAGCGGACAGCGAAGGCCCTACGAGCAGTACTTC.

J is TRBJ2-2 and V is TRBV5-1; 7 bases fit TRBD2. The length of the CDR3 is 18 residues. Trimming cost V 4 bases and J 3 bases; bases outside gene matches: 15. Germline-derived CDR1 and CDR2 are SGHRS and YFSETQ. As DNA, the CDR3 is TGCGCCAGCAGCATACTCAGGGCTAGCGGAGGGGACACCGGGGAGCTGTTTTTT. Translated: CASSILRASGGDTGELFF. Complete variable domain (other parts from reference TRBV5-1 and TRBJ2-2): KAGVTQTPRYLIKTRGQQVTLSCSPISGHRSVSWYQQTPGQGLQFLFEYFSETQRNKGNFPGRFSGRQFSNSRSEMNVSTLELGDSALYLCASSILRASGGDTGELFFGEGSRLTVL.

This clone was detected once. This chain joins TRBV2 and TRBJ1-2, with D uncertain. The CDR3 spans 12 residues. The V end lost 3 bases, the J end lost 8 bases, and 10 bases lay between the germline ends. CDR1 is SNHLY, CDR2 FYNNEI, per germline. CDR3 residues: CASSDESGGYTF. In DNA form, the CDR3 reads TGTGCCAGCAGTGACGAGAGCGGGGGCTACACCTTC.

This sequence joins TRBV28 and TRBJ1-5; TRBD1 matches at 9 bases. With 3 bases clipped from V and 4 bases from J, the junction kept 7 bases outside the gene matches. The CDR3 covers 16 residues. Germline values: CDR1 MDHEN, CDR2 SYDVKM. Written as DNA, the CDR3 is TGTGCCAGCAGTTTGGGGGGACAGGGTTGGAATCAGCCCCAGCATTTT. This translates into CASSLGGQGWNQPQHF.

This clone was seen only once. V is TRBV9 and J is TRBJ1-2, with a possible D match to TRBD1 (5 bases). Germline V gene lookup returns CDR1 SGDLS and CDR2 YYNGEE. Trimming stripped 3 bases from V and 5 bases from J, with 11 bases between. The CDR3 contains 13 residues. The DNA for the CDR3 is TGTGCCAGCAGCGGGGACGGGGGATATGGCTACACCTTC. This encodes CASSGDGGYGYTF.

Notes on this clone: The germline gene is not matched at one end of the junction; a read error may be the cause. The chain is built from TRBV7-7 and TRBJ2-5; 13 nucleotides align to TRBD2. Germline V CDR1 and CDR2: SSHAT, FNYEAQ (reference sequence). The CDR3 runs to 15 residues. As DNA, the CDR3 is TGTGCTAGCAGCTTCCGACTAGCGGGAGGCGAGACCCAGTACTTC. This gives the protein CASSFRLAGGETQYF.

CDR3 amino acids: CASSLIGGSYNEQFF. The CDR3 region has the DNA TGTGCCAGCAGCTTGATCGGGGGATCCTACAATGAGCAGTTCTTC. The chain employs TRBV5-8 and TRBJ2-1; possibly TRBD2 for D (6 bases). The germline V gene has CDR1 SGHTS and CDR2 YDEGEE. Trimming removed 1 base from V and 1 base from J, with 9 bases in between. CDR3 length equals 15 residues.

V and J are TRBV2 and TRBJ1-2; no reliable D call. The CDR3 has 15 amino acids. Trimming took off 0 bases at V and 5 bases at J, with 13 bases between the two ends. Germline CDR1 reads SNHLY; CDR2 reads FYNNEI. As DNA, the CDR3 is TGTGCCAGCAGTGAAGCGCTTCCGGGTTATTATGGCTACACCTTC. Translation: CASSEALPGYYGYTF.

This clone was observed a single time. The CDR3 DNA follows: TGTGCCACCAGCAGCCGCCTTAGCGGGACCCCGCACTACGAGCAGTACTTC. Translating gives CATSSRLSGTPHYEQYF. The V and J genes are TRBV15 and TRBJ2-7, with 8 bases aligning to TRBD2. The CDR3 runs 17 residues. Per the germline V gene, CDR1 is LNHNV and CDR2 is YYDKDF (reference sequence). Trimming removed 3 bases from V and 3 bases from J; junction bases left unmatched: 13.

Regarding this clone: The sample has other DNA sequences that encode this CDR3 too. The V gene is TRBV27, the J gene TRBJ2-3; a weak D match, TRBD2 (6 bases). V shed 3 bases and J shed 3 bases, with 13 bases lying between them. The CDR3 contains 15 residues. CDR1 MNHEY and CDR2 SMNVEV come from the germline V gene (reference sequence). CDR3 sequence reads: CASSLGGLSTDTQYF. In DNA, the CDR3 is TGTGCCAGCAGTTTGGGGGGATTAAGTACAGATACGCAGTATTTT.

The genes are TRBV9 and TRBJ2-1, with 9 bases fitting TRBD2. The CDR3 loop spans 16 amino acids. CDR1 and CDR2 (germline): SGDLS, YYNGEE. With 2 bases clipped from V and 3 bases from J, the junction kept 6 bases outside the gene matches. As DNA, the CDR3 is TGTGCCAGCAGCGTGGGAGCGGGGGGACACTACAATGAGCAGTTCTTC. Translated, it gives CASSVGAGGHYNEQFF.

The chain carries TRBV7-8 and TRBJ1-1; D unresolved. The CDR3 totals 13 residues. From germline, CDR1 is SGHVS and CDR2 FQNEAQ. Trimming took 0 bases from V and 1 from J, leaving 3 bases between them. The CDR3 region is CASSLARNTEAFF. CDR3 DNA sequence: TGTGCCAGCAGCTTAGCCAGGAACACTGAAGCTTTCTTT.

V gene TRBV6-5 combines with J gene TRBJ2-2; 8 nucleotides agree with TRBD1. This CDR3 is 15 amino acids long. Germline lookup yields CDR1 MNHEY and CDR2 SVGAGI. V shed 6 bases, J shed 2 bases, and the junction held 5 bases outside the gene matches. CDR3 in amino acids: CASRPTGGNTGELFF. The DNA of the CDR3 is TGTGCCAGCAGACCCACAGGGGGAAACACCGGGGAGCTGTTTTTT.

The chain uses TRBV7-9 and TRBJ2-7, with a weak D call TRBD1 (5 bases). This CDR3 is 11 amino acids long. V lost 8 bases and J 1 base, leaving 6 bases between the germline ends. From germline, CDR1 is SEHNR and CDR2 FQNEAQ (reference sequence). The CDR3 loop is CASQGSYEQYF. DNA for the CDR3: TGTGCCAGCCAGGGTTCCTACGAGCAGTACTTC. The entire variable domain, with the rest obtained from reference TRBV7-9 and TRBJ2-7, is as follows: DTGVSQNPRHKITKRGQNVTFRCDPISEHNRLYWYRQTLGQGPEFLTYFQNEAQLEKSRLLSDRFSAERPKGSFSTLEIQRTEQGDSAMYLCASQGSYEQYFGPGTRLTVT.

This chain links TRBV2 with TRBJ2-5; 10 bases fit TRBD1. Germline V gene data show CDR1 as SNHLY and CDR2 as FYNNEI. With 3 bases clipped from V and 4 bases from J, the junction kept 5 bases outside the gene matches. This CDR3 contains 15 residues. This CDR3 reads CASSEGDRGGETQYF. CDR3 in DNA: TGTGCCAGCAGTGAGGGGGACAGGGGCGGAGAGACCCAGTACTTC. Based on the CDR3 plus reference TRBV2 and TRBJ2-5, the full variable domain is EPEVTQTPSHQVTQMGQEVILRCVPISNHLYFYWYRQILGQKVEFLVSFYNNEISEKSEIFDDQFSVERPDGSNFTLKIRSTKLEDSAMYFCASSEGDRGGETQYFGPGTRLLVL.

V usage is TRBV11-1 and J usage is TRBJ2-5, with TRBD1 matching 8 bases. The length of the CDR3 is 18 residues. The J segment lost 0 bases and the V segment lost 2 bases, leaving 11 bases of the junction unmatched. Germline lookup yields CDR1 SGHAT and CDR2 FQDESV (reference sequence). Here the CDR3 reads CASSLFYLRGRDQETQYF. The CDR3 bases are TGTGCCAGCAGCTTATTTTACCTCAGGGGGCGCGACCAAGAGACCCAGTACTTC. Combining the CDR3 with reference TRBV11-1 and TRBJ2-5 gives the whole variable domain EAEVAQSPRYKITEKSQAVAFWCDPISGHATLYWYRQILGQGPELLVQFQDESVVDDSQLPKDRFSAERLKGVDSTLKIQPAELGDSAMYLCASSLFYLRGRDQETQYFGPGTRLLVL.

The V gene is TRBV6-6, the J gene TRBJ2-7; 8 bases agree with TRBD1. This CDR3 spans 14 amino acids. The germline V gene has CDR1 MNHNY and CDR2 SVGAGI (reference sequence). V shed 5 bases, J shed 8 bases, and the junction held 11 bases outside the gene matches. The CDR3 spells CASSKGGQGEKQYF. The CDR3 nucleotides read TGTGCCAGCAGTAAGGGTGGACAGGGTGAGAAGCAGTACTTC.

This clone was observed a single time. The chain combines TRBV28 with TRBJ1-5; 9 positions agree with TRBD1. The CDR3 runs to 15 residues. After removal of 3 bases from V and 3 bases from J, the junction contained 3 bases not matched to a gene. Germline CDR1 reads MDHEN; CDR2 reads SYDVKM. CDR3 DNA sequence: TGTGCCAGCAGTTTGGGGACAGGGAACAATCAGCCCCAGCATTTT. Its translation: CASSLGTGNNQPQHF.

A single count supports this clone. The chain is built from TRBV28 and TRBJ2-1; possibly TRBD2 for D (6 bases). This CDR3 region has 12 residues. V was shortened by 7 bases and J by 4 bases, with 8 bases between the two germline ends. Germline loops: CDR1 MDHEN, CDR2 SYDVKM. CDR3 sequence (DNA): TGTGCCAGCACAGGGACTTACAATGAGCAGTTCTTC. It yields the protein CASTGTYNEQFF. Full variable domain (remainder filled in from reference TRBV28 and TRBJ2-1): DVKVTQSSRYLVKRTGEKVFLECVQDMDHENMFWYRQDPGLGLRLIYFSYDVKMKEKGDIPEGYSVSREKKERFSLILESASTNQTSMYLCASTGTYNEQFFGPGTRLTVL.

The CDR3 coding sequence is TGCGCCAGCAGCGAAACTAGCGGAAGCTCCTACGAGCAGTACTTC. It codes for CASSETSGSSYEQYF. This chain connects TRBV4-1 to TRBJ2-7; 8 positions match TRBD2. The CDR3 extends over 15 amino acids. Germline V gene lookup returns CDR1 MGHRA and CDR2 YSYEKL. J was trimmed by 0 bases and V by 5 bases; bases with no gene match: 6.